These T cell receptor beta chains were read from a single sample in a study of PD-L1 blockade in urothelial cancer. TCRdb's table, derived via immunoSEQ multiplex PCR, lists solely in-frame clones and lacks some. The sample contains about 30,000 clones, around 86% of which appear only once. The input for sequencing was PBMCs, taken around atezolizumab (anti-PD-L1) treatment. These receptors came from a man between 45 and 60 years old with urothelial cancer. Each CDR3 is given with its conserved first and last residue. D genes are given only for firm matches. Expanded clones get a size class; other rows say once, few or many, or leave the size out.

CDR3 DNA	CDR3 protein	V gene	J gene	clone size	D gene
TGTGCCAGCAGTTACAGGTCAGCGGATGGCTACACCTTC	CASSYRSADGYTF	TRBV6-6	TRBJ1-2	NA	NA
TGTGCCAGCTCACCACAAACCAGCTCTGGGGCCAACGTCCTGACTTTC	CASSPQTSSGANVLTF	TRBV18	TRBJ2-6	once	NA
TGCGCCAGCAGCTTAGGGACAGGGCAAACCCATGAAGCTTTCTTT	CASSLGTGQTHEAFF	TRBV5-1	TRBJ1-1	few	TRBD1
TGTGCCAGCAGCCGCACCCATGTGGGGGCAGCTTCCTACGAGCAGTACTTC	CASSRTHVGAASYEQYF	TRBV11-2	TRBJ2-7	NA	NA
TGTGCCAGCAGCGCAAACGAGGGTAATCAGCCCCAGCATTTT	CASSANEGNQPQHF	TRBV9	TRBJ1-5	NA	NA
TGTGCCAGTAGTCCGGGACTAGCGCGAGAGACCCAGTACTTC	CASSPGLARETQYF	TRBV19	TRBJ2-5	NA	TRBD2
TGTGCCAGCAGTTCCCAAGGGCAGGGTGTGACTGAAGCTTTCTTT	CASSSQGQGVTEAFF	TRBV28	TRBJ1-1	NA	NA
TGTGCCAGCTCACCGCAGGGGACAGGGTTAAACTATGGCTACACCTTC	CASSPQGTGLNYGYTF	TRBV18	TRBJ1-2	few	TRBD1
TGTGCCAGCTCACCAACCGGGACAGGGGTAGGGCCCCAGCATTTT	CASSPTGTGVGPQHF	TRBV18	TRBJ1-5	NA	TRBD1
TGTGCCAGCAATCCCGGATCAGGGGCGAACACCGGGGAGCTGTTTTTT	CASNPGSGANTGELFF	TRBV6-6	TRBJ2-2	NA	NA
TGCAGCGTACAGGGAGTTGATGGCTACACCTTC	CSVQGVDGYTF	TRBV29-1	TRBJ1-2	NA	NA
TGTGCCAGCAGCAGCCCCACAGGTAGCAATCAGCCCCAGCATTTT	CASSSPTGSNQPQHF	TRBV28	TRBJ1-5	NA	NA
TGTGCCAGCAGTTTGACTACGCCTCCCTACGAGCAGTACTTC	CASSLTTPPYEQYF	TRBV27	TRBJ2-7	NA	NA
TGTGCCAGCTCATCAGAAATCGGGGTTACAGATACGCAGTATTTT	CASSSEIGVTDTQYF	TRBV18	TRBJ2-3	NA	NA
TGTGCCAGCAGCCCCAGGGACACATTTTACCAAGAGACCCAGTACTTC	CASSPRDTFYQETQYF	TRBV5-5	TRBJ2-5	NA	NA
TGCGCCAGCAGTCCCGGGACAGGGGCCTACAATGAGCAGTTCTTC	CASSPGTGAYNEQFF	TRBV5-1	TRBJ2-1	NA	TRBD1
TGTGCCAGCAGCGTAGTGTCTGGGCTAGCGGGCCAAGAGACCCAGTACTTC	CASSVVSGLAGQETQYF	TRBV9	TRBJ2-5	NA	TRBD2
TGTGCCAGCAGTGTAAAGGGGAACGAGCAGTACTTC	CASSVKGNEQYF	TRBV2	TRBJ2-7	few	NA
TGTGCCAGCAGCCGGACCCCAGGGTACTCTAGCACAGATACGCAGTATTTT	CASSRTPGYSSTDTQYF	TRBV7-2	TRBJ2-3	NA	NA
TGCGCCAGCAGCTCGACAGGGGACACCGGGGAGCTGTTTTTT	CASSSTGDTGELFF	TRBV5-1	TRBJ2-2	NA	TRBD1
TGCGCCAGCAGCTTCGGACAGGGGGGGGTCGATGAGCAGTTCTTC	CASSFGQGGVDEQFF	TRBV5-1	TRBJ2-1	NA	TRBD1
TGTGCCACCAGCAGAGCCAGACTAGCGGGGACCACAGATACGCAGTATTTT	CATSRARLAGTTDTQYF	TRBV15	TRBJ2-3	NA	TRBD2
TGCAGCGTTGAAGCAGGGGGCGGTCAGCCCCAGCATTTT	CSVEAGGGQPQHF	TRBV29-1	TRBJ1-5	NA	TRBD1
TGTGCCAGCAGCTTTATGGGACAGGGGAGTGAAGCTTTCTTT	CASSFMGQGSEAFF	TRBV7-2	TRBJ1-1	NA	TRBD1
TGTGCCAGTACCACGGACAGAGCCTATGGCTACACCTTC	CASTTDRAYGYTF	TRBV19	TRBJ1-2	once	NA
TGTGCCAGCGCACAAGACAGGGGGCGATCAGATACGCAGTATTTT	CASAQDRGRSDTQYF	TRBV5-4	TRBJ2-3	NA	TRBD1
TGCGCCAGCAGTCATGGGACAGGGGGTTTGAGCTCTGGAAACACCATATATTTT	CASSHGTGGLSSGNTIYF	TRBV5-1	TRBJ1-3	NA	TRBD1
TGTGCCAGCAGTTTATATGAAGGGGTCGACACCGGGGAGCTGTTTTTT	CASSLYEGVDTGELFF	TRBV28	TRBJ2-2	NA	NA
TGTGCCAGCAGCTCCCAAGCGGGAGTAACCTACAATGAGCAGTTCTTC	CASSSQAGVTYNEQFF	TRBV7-3	TRBJ2-1	NA	TRBD2
TGTGCCAGCAGCTCAGGCAGTTATAGCACAGATACGCAGTATTTT	CASSSGSYSTDTQYF	TRBV5-4	TRBJ2-3	NA	NA
TGTGCCAGCAGTTATTCTCTCCGGGACACAAACATTCAGTACTTC	CASSYSLRDTNIQYF	TRBV27	TRBJ2-4	NA	NA
TGCGCCAGCAGCCCTGGGACAGTTGTTAGCAATCAGCCCCAGCATTTT	CASSPGTVVSNQPQHF	TRBV5-1	TRBJ1-5	NA	TRBD1
TGTGCCAGCAGCTTAGCAGGGGTAAATAATTCACCCCTCCACTTT	CASSLAGVNNSPLHF	TRBV7-9	TRBJ1-6	NA	NA
TGTGCCAGCTCACCCGTAAACACCGGGGAGCTGTTTTTT	CASSPVNTGELFF	TRBV18	TRBJ2-2	once	NA
TGTGCCAGCAGCCAATGGCAGGGAACAGAGACCCAGTACTTC	CASSQWQGTETQYF	TRBV14	TRBJ2-5	NA	NA
TGCAGCGTCTTTAGGGAGGTCAACACCTACGAGCAGTACTTC	CSVFREVNTYEQYF	TRBV29-1	TRBJ2-7	NA	NA
TGCGCCAGCAGAAACCTCTCCCCTCGGGCTAACTATGGCTACACCTTC	CASRNLSPRANYGYTF	TRBV5-1	TRBJ1-2	once	NA
TGTGCCAGCAGCTTAGATCAGTGGGCGAAGCAGTACTTC	CASSLDQWAKQYF	TRBV11-3	TRBJ2-7	NA	NA
TGCGCCAGCAGTGGGGGGGGCACCGGGACAAGTGAAAAACTGTTTTTT	CASSGGGTGTSEKLFF	TRBV10-2	TRBJ1-4	NA	NA
TGCGCCAGCAGCTTTGCGGGGACGAACACTGAAGCTTTCTTT	CASSFAGTNTEAFF	TRBV5-1	TRBJ1-1	NA	NA
TGCGCCAGCAGCCAAGACATATACAGGGAATGGAGCAATCAGCCCCAGCATTTT	CASSQDIYREWSNQPQHF	TRBV4-1	TRBJ1-5	NA	NA
TGCGCCAGCAGCGCCGGACAGGGGGCGGGGGGCTACACCTTC	CASSAGQGAGGYTF	TRBV5-1	TRBJ1-2	NA	TRBD1
TGTGCCAGCAGTGAGACAGGGAACTATGGCTACACCTTC	CASSETGNYGYTF	TRBV6-4	TRBJ1-2	NA	TRBD1
TGTGCCAGCTCACGACAGACAGACACCGGGGAGCTGTTTTTT	CASSRQTDTGELFF	TRBV18	TRBJ2-2	medium-sized	NA
TGCGCCAGCAGGATGACAGGGGGCAATGAGCAGTTCTTC	CASRMTGGNEQFF	TRBV5-1	TRBJ2-1	NA	TRBD1
TGCGCCAGCAGCCTTGTTGAGGGAGGGGGGAACACTGAAGCTTTCTTT	CASSLVEGGGNTEAFF	TRBV5-1	TRBJ1-1	once	NA
TGTGCCAGTAGTAGGCAGATAAACACTGAAGCTTTCTTT	CASSRQINTEAFF	TRBV19	TRBJ1-1	NA	NA
TGTGCCAGCAGCGCCTTGCCAGGGCGCCTTAACTATGGCTACACCTTC	CASSALPGRLNYGYTF	TRBV5-4	TRBJ1-2	NA	NA
TGCGCCAGCAGCACGGTGGCGCTTCGCGGTAGCGGGAGCGGCGAGCAGTACTTC	CASSTVALRGSGSGEQYF	TRBV5-1	TRBJ2-7	NA	TRBD2